Listed below are T cell receptor beta chains from one sample, sequenced in a study of T cell responses to AZD1222 COVID-19 vaccine. Profiled with immunoSEQ multiplex PCR; TCRdb holds only in-frame clones, not every one. The sample includes 150,000 or so clones, 94% of them seen just once. Specimen: peripheral blood, collected on day 0 of AZD1222 vaccination. Receptor source: an adult in good health. CDR3s include the opening cysteine and the closing phenylalanine or tryptophan. Each record gives: clone size, D gene, V gene, J gene, CDR3 DNA, CDR3 protein. The D gene is left open where the match is weak. Expanded clones are given a class, and other clones once, few, many or no size at all.

abundance: -
d_gene: -
v_gene: TRBV5-5
j_gene: TRBJ1-1
CDR3nt: TGTGCCACCCGTCAGGGGAGCTTGAACACTGAAGCTTTCTTT
CDR3aa: CATRQGSLNTEAFF

abundance: -
d_gene: -
v_gene: TRBV7-9
j_gene: TRBJ2-7
CDR3nt: TGTGCCAGCAGAGGGGGCGAGCAGTACTTC
CDR3aa: CASRGGEQYF

abundance: -
d_gene: -
v_gene: TRBV5-5
j_gene: TRBJ1-1
CDR3nt: TGTGCCAGCAGCTTGGGGGGTATGAACACTGAAGCTTTCTTT
CDR3aa: CASSLGGMNTEAFF

abundance: -
d_gene: -
v_gene: TRBV6-2/TRBV6-3
j_gene: TRBJ2-7
CDR3nt: TGTGCCAGCAGTTCGGGTCCTCAGCGGTACTTC
CDR3aa: CASSSGPQRYF

abundance: -
d_gene: -
v_gene: TRBV10-2
j_gene: TRBJ1-2
CDR3nt: TGCGCCAGCAGCGCCACCGTTCTCACCCCCGGCGGGTTAAACTATGGCTACACCTTC
CDR3aa: CASSATVLTPGGLNYGYTF

abundance: once
d_gene: -
v_gene: TRBV5-1
j_gene: TRBJ2-1
CDR3nt: TGCGCCAGCAGCACGGATTTAGTAGCGGTGTACAATGAGCAGTTCTTC
CDR3aa: CASSTDLVAVYNEQFF

abundance: -
d_gene: TRBD1
v_gene: TRBV6-1
j_gene: TRBJ2-5
CDR3nt: TGTGCCAGCAGTGAGGGGACAGGGGTGGAGACCCAGTACTTC
CDR3aa: CASSEGTGVETQYF

abundance: -
d_gene: TRBD1
v_gene: TRBV5-1
j_gene: TRBJ1-1
CDR3nt: TGCGCCAGCAGCTTTGGACAGGTTCTATTAAACACTGAAGCTTTCTTT
CDR3aa: CASSFGQVLLNTEAFF

abundance: -
d_gene: -
v_gene: TRBV11-3
j_gene: TRBJ1-3
CDR3nt: TGTGCCAGCAGCTTAGAAGGGCAGGTTCCCTCTGGAAACACCATATATTTT
CDR3aa: CASSLEGQVPSGNTIYF

abundance: -
d_gene: TRBD1
v_gene: TRBV19
j_gene: TRBJ1-2
CDR3nt: TGTGCCAGTAGCGACAGGGGTAACTATGGCTACACCTTC
CDR3aa: CASSDRGNYGYTF

abundance: -
d_gene: TRBD1
v_gene: TRBV27
j_gene: TRBJ1-2
CDR3nt: TGTGCCAGCAGTTTCGATCTCACACAGGGGCGCCCTGGCTACACCTTC
CDR3aa: CASSFDLTQGRPGYTF

abundance: -
d_gene: -
v_gene: TRBV5-4
j_gene: TRBJ1-6
CDR3nt: TGTGCCAGCAGCGGTTCCCTAAATAATTCACCCCTCCACTTT
CDR3aa: CASSGSLNNSPLHF

abundance: -
d_gene: -
v_gene: TRBV3-1/TRBV3-2
j_gene: TRBJ1-6
CDR3nt: TGTGCCAGCAGCCAAGGTGGCAGGGGCCCTCGAGGACTCCACTTT
CDR3aa: CASSQGGRGPRGLHF

abundance: -
d_gene: -
v_gene: TRBV11-2
j_gene: TRBJ1-2
CDR3nt: TGTGCCAGCAGCTTCGGGGAGGGGCGTGGCTACACCTTC
CDR3aa: CASSFGEGRGYTF

abundance: -
d_gene: -
v_gene: TRBV6-5
j_gene: TRBJ1-3
CDR3nt: TGTGCCAGCAGTTACTCGGGGTCCCCAGACACCATATATTTT
CDR3aa: CASSYSGSPDTIYF

abundance: -
d_gene: TRBD2
v_gene: TRBV6-5
j_gene: TRBJ2-3
CDR3nt: TGTGCCAGCAGTTCCCGGACTAGCGGTAGAGATACGCAGTATTTT
CDR3aa: CASSSRTSGRDTQYF

abundance: once
d_gene: -
v_gene: TRBV6-2/TRBV6-3
j_gene: TRBJ1-2
CDR3nt: TGTGCCAGCAGTGCAACGAGGGGTGGCGGCTATGGCTACACCTTC
CDR3aa: CASSATRGGGYGYTF

abundance: -
d_gene: -
v_gene: TRBV7-9
j_gene: TRBJ1-2
CDR3nt: TGTGCCAGCAGCCCCCTTCTCGGGGGCGGACGGATTATCGACTATGGCTACACCTTC
CDR3aa: CASSPLLGGGRIIDYGYTF

abundance: -
d_gene: -
v_gene: TRBV6-5
j_gene: TRBJ1-3
CDR3nt: TGTGCCAGCAGTTTCGAGGACTCTGGAAACACCATATATTTT
CDR3aa: CASSFEDSGNTIYF

abundance: -
d_gene: -
v_gene: TRBV11-2
j_gene: TRBJ2-5
CDR3nt: TGTGCCAGCAGGACCAAGTACCAAGAGACCCAGTACTTC
CDR3aa: CASRTKYQETQYF

abundance: -
d_gene: -
v_gene: TRBV30
j_gene: TRBJ1-4
CDR3nt: TGTGCCTGGAGCGAGAGGAGGGGGGGAAATGAAAAACTGTTTTTT
CDR3aa: CAWSERRGGNEKLFF

abundance: -
d_gene: -
v_gene: TRBV23-1
j_gene: TRBJ1-2
CDR3nt: TGCGCCAGCAGTCAATCCGGAGGAAGAGGGGCCTATGGCTACACCTTC
CDR3aa: CASSQSGGRGAYGYTF

abundance: -
d_gene: -
v_gene: TRBV7-6
j_gene: TRBJ1-2
CDR3nt: TGTGCCAGCAGTTTTAGCTCGGGGAGGTCGGATGGCTACACCTTC
CDR3aa: CASSFSSGRSDGYTF

abundance: -
d_gene: -
v_gene: TRBV4-1
j_gene: TRBJ1-2
CDR3nt: TGCGCCAGCAGACCTGGTGGAGGGCCCGGCGGGTATGGCTACACCTTC
CDR3aa: CASRPGGGPGGYGYTF

abundance: few
d_gene: -
v_gene: TRBV4-2
j_gene: TRBJ2-6
CDR3nt: TGTGCCAGCAGCCAAGTGGGGGCCGACTCTGGGGCCAACGTCCTGACTTTC
CDR3aa: CASSQVGADSGANVLTF

abundance: -
d_gene: -
v_gene: TRBV28
j_gene: TRBJ1-6
CDR3nt: TGTGCCAGCAGTTTGTACGGGGAAGCCAACTCACCCCTCCACTTT
CDR3aa: CASSLYGEANSPLHF

abundance: -
d_gene: -
v_gene: TRBV5-1
j_gene: TRBJ2-3
CDR3nt: TGCGCCAGCAGCCCACAGGGTACAGATACGCAGTATTTT
CDR3aa: CASSPQGTDTQYF

abundance: -
d_gene: TRBD2
v_gene: TRBV19
j_gene: TRBJ2-1
CDR3nt: TGTGCCAGTAACGGGAGGGGGAATGAGCAGTTCTTC
CDR3aa: CASNGRGNEQFF

abundance: -
d_gene: -
v_gene: TRBV6-5
j_gene: TRBJ2-1
CDR3nt: TGTGCCAGCAGTAGGACACTATCCTCCTACAATGAGCAGTTCTTC
CDR3aa: CASSRTLSSYNEQFF

abundance: -
d_gene: -
v_gene: TRBV11-1
j_gene: TRBJ1-4
CDR3nt: TGTGCCAGCAGCCATATGATGGTTGAAAAACTGTTTTTT
CDR3aa: CASSHMMVEKLFF

abundance: -
d_gene: -
v_gene: TRBV18
j_gene: TRBJ2-3
CDR3nt: TGTGCCAGCTCACCACCGGTTAAAGCCGATACGCAGTATTTT
CDR3aa: CASSPPVKADTQYF

abundance: -
d_gene: -
v_gene: TRBV6-4
j_gene: TRBJ1-1
CDR3nt: TGTGCCAGCAGTGACTCTGGGGGACTCACTGAAGCTTTCTTT
CDR3aa: CASSDSGGLTEAFF

abundance: -
d_gene: TRBD2
v_gene: TRBV7-2
j_gene: TRBJ2-2
CDR3nt: TGTGCCAGCAGCTCCAGACTAGCGGGAGCCACCAAGATGCTGTTTTTT
CDR3aa: CASSSRLAGATKMLFF

abundance: -
d_gene: -
v_gene: TRBV9
j_gene: TRBJ1-4
CDR3nt: TGTGCCAGCAGCGGTGCAGGGGCCCGCCCTAATGAAAAACTGTTTTTT
CDR3aa: CASSGAGARPNEKLFF

abundance: -
d_gene: TRBD1
v_gene: TRBV4-2
j_gene: TRBJ1-2
CDR3nt: TGTGCCAGCAGCCAAGATTTAGCAGGGGGCGGCTATGGCTACACCTTC
CDR3aa: CASSQDLAGGGYGYTF

abundance: once
d_gene: -
v_gene: TRBV6-5
j_gene: TRBJ1-1
CDR3nt: TGTGCCAGCAGGAGGACAGTCGTGAACACTGAAGCTTTCTTT
CDR3aa: CASRRTVVNTEAFF

abundance: -
d_gene: -
v_gene: TRBV7-5
j_gene: TRBJ1-1
CDR3nt: TGTGTCAGAAGCCATCGAGTCAGACGTAACACTGAAGCTTTCTTT
CDR3aa: CVRSHRVRRNTEAFF

abundance: -
d_gene: -
v_gene: TRBV2
j_gene: TRBJ1-2
CDR3nt: TGTGCCAGCAGTGAAGCCCGGGGGCTTGGCTACACCTTC
CDR3aa: CASSEARGLGYTF

abundance: -
d_gene: -
v_gene: TRBV19
j_gene: TRBJ1-4
CDR3nt: TGTGCCAGTGGCCTGGAGGGAATCGGAAAACTGTTTTTT
CDR3aa: CASGLEGIGKLFF

abundance: -
d_gene: -
v_gene: TRBV5-4
j_gene: TRBJ1-3
CDR3nt: TGTGCCAGCAGCTTTACAGGGAGGAACACCATATATTTT
CDR3aa: CASSFTGRNTIYF

abundance: -
d_gene: TRBD1
v_gene: TRBV5-4
j_gene: TRBJ2-3
CDR3nt: TGTGCCACAAAGGGACAGGTCGCAGATACGCAGTATTTT
CDR3aa: CATKGQVADTQYF

abundance: -
d_gene: -
v_gene: TRBV3-1/TRBV3-2
j_gene: TRBJ1-1
CDR3nt: TGTGCCAGCAGTCACGGGCCCCCCAAGGGAAGGGGGTCAGCTTTCTTT
CDR3aa: CASSHGPPKGRGSAFF

abundance: once
d_gene: TRBD1
v_gene: TRBV5-1
j_gene: TRBJ1-5
CDR3nt: TGCGCCAGCAGCCCGGGACAGGACAATCAGCCCCAGCATTTT
CDR3aa: CASSPGQDNQPQHF

abundance: -
d_gene: -
v_gene: TRBV27
j_gene: TRBJ1-4
CDR3nt: TGTGCCAGCAGTCCCGAGGGTCGGGCTAATGAAAAACTGTTTTTT
CDR3aa: CASSPEGRANEKLFF

abundance: -
d_gene: -
v_gene: TRBV6-4
j_gene: TRBJ2-6
CDR3nt: TGTGCCAGCAGTACCGACACCTCTGGGGCCAACGTCCTGACTTTC
CDR3aa: CASSTDTSGANVLTF

abundance: -
d_gene: -
v_gene: TRBV3-1/TRBV3-2
j_gene: TRBJ2-5
CDR3nt: TGTGCCAGCAGCCAAGTGTACGGGGGGCTGGGAGAGACCCAGTACTTC
CDR3aa: CASSQVYGGLGETQYF

abundance: -
d_gene: TRBD1
v_gene: TRBV7-9
j_gene: TRBJ2-5
CDR3nt: TGTGCCAGCAGCTTTGGCGACAGGGACCAAGAGACCCAGTACTTC
CDR3aa: CASSFGDRDQETQYF

abundance: once
d_gene: -
v_gene: TRBV15
j_gene: TRBJ2-7
CDR3nt: TGTGCCACCAGCAGAGTCGACCTAGCCTACGAGCAGTACTTC
CDR3aa: CATSRVDLAYEQYF

abundance: -
d_gene: TRBD2
v_gene: TRBV11-3
j_gene: TRBJ2-2
CDR3nt: TGTGCCAGCAGCTTCAGTCCTAGCGGGGGCGGGGAGCTGTTTTTT
CDR3aa: CASSFSPSGGGELFF

abundance: once
d_gene: -
v_gene: TRBV30
j_gene: TRBJ1-1
CDR3nt: TGTGCCTGGAGGGCAGGCCTCGGACGGGCTTTCTTT
CDR3aa: CAWRAGLGRAFF

abundance: -
d_gene: TRBD1
v_gene: TRBV7-9
j_gene: TRBJ2-7
CDR3nt: TGTGCCAGCAGCCCTCTATCCGGGACAGTATCCTACGAGCAGTACTTC
CDR3aa: CASSPLSGTVSYEQYF

abundance: -
d_gene: -
v_gene: TRBV25-1
j_gene: TRBJ2-7
CDR3nt: TGTGCCAGCAGTGGAAGGATCGAGCAGTACTTC
CDR3aa: CASSGRIEQYF

abundance: once
d_gene: -
v_gene: TRBV24-1
j_gene: TRBJ2-2
CDR3nt: TGTGCCACCAGTCGAGACGGGAACACCGGGGAGCTGTTTTTT
CDR3aa: CATSRDGNTGELFF

abundance: -
d_gene: -
v_gene: TRBV9
j_gene: TRBJ1-1
CDR3nt: TGTGCCAGCAGCCCCGAGAGGGGATTTCTGGGGGCTTTCTTT
CDR3aa: CASSPERGFLGAFF

abundance: -
d_gene: TRBD1
v_gene: TRBV19
j_gene: TRBJ1-5
CDR3nt: TGTGCCAGTAGTATAGAAGGGGACAGGGTCAATCAGCCCCAGCATTTT
CDR3aa: CASSIEGDRVNQPQHF

abundance: once
d_gene: -
v_gene: TRBV9
j_gene: TRBJ1-1
CDR3nt: TGTGCCAGCAGCGTAGAGATGAACACTGAAGCTTTCTTT
CDR3aa: CASSVEMNTEAFF

abundance: -
d_gene: TRBD2
v_gene: TRBV30
j_gene: TRBJ2-2
CDR3nt: TGTGCCAGACGGACTAGCGGGGCCGGGGAGCTGTTTTTT
CDR3aa: CARRTSGAGELFF